These 23 T cell receptor beta chains share one sample of origin, sequenced in a study of vaccination and CD4 T cells after COVID-19. Cultured CD4+ T-cell DNA underwent Oncomine TCR Beta short-read sequencing. TCRdb re-called the PCR reads through MiXCR, storing one row per CDR3 protein. The sample shows around 14,000 distinct CDR3 sequences, 50% to 65% of them seen only once. These receptors have no identified antigens. Described treatment: approximately 9-day PBMC culture with coronavirus spike peptide pools or control peptides (ViraFEST assay). The sequencing here drew on CD4+ T cells from blood, cultured in vitro, taken before SARS-CoV-2 vaccination. The receptor source for this set is a human donor who had recovered from COVID-19.

The V gene is TRBV20-1, the J gene TRBJ1-2; weak D call: TRBD1 (5 bases). The germline V gene encodes CDR1 DFQATT and CDR2 SNEGSKA (reference sequence). Trimming left V 6 bases short and J 8 bases short, with 19 bases between. The CDR3 sequence is 13 residues long. The CDR3: CSAKPGEVFGYTF. The CDR3, as DNA: TGCAGTGCCAAGCCGGGGGAAGTCTTCGGCTACACCTTC.

This clonotype was seen only once. The chain has TRBV7-2 and TRBJ1-5; 7 nucleotides line up with TRBD1. This CDR3 comprises 14 residues. Trimming took 3 bases from V and 4 from J; bases not matched to a gene: 3. The germline gives CDR1 SGHTA, CDR2 FQGNSA. The CDR3 DNA sequence: TGTGCCAGCAGCTTCCGGGACAGAAATCAGCCCCAGCATTTT. This sequence encodes CASSFRDRNQPQHF. Supplemented by reference TRBV7-2 and TRBJ1-5, the full variable domain reads GAGVSQSPSNKVTEKGKDVELRCDPISGHTALYWYRQSLGQGLEFLIYFQGNSAPDKSGLPSDRFSAERTGGSVSTLTIQRTQQEDSAVYLCASSFRDRNQPQHFGDGTRLSIL.

This clonotype came up once. The rearrangement uses TRBV6-1 and TRBJ1-1; no firm D call. Germline-derived CDR1 and CDR2 are MNHNS and SASEGT. With 7 bases removed from V and 1 base from J, the gap between germline ends came to 10 bases. The CDR3 runs to 13 residues. CDR3 region: CASTLGWNTEAFF. The CDR3 DNA follows: TGTGCCAGCACCCTAGGGTGGAACACTGAAGCTTTCTTT.

This clonotype was detected a few times. The rearrangement uses TRBV6-1 and TRBJ1-6, with 7 bases that match TRBD1. CDR1 MNHNS and CDR2 SASEGT come from the germline V gene. This CDR3 is 18 amino acids long. The V segment lost 4 bases and the J segment 2 bases; nucleotides outside the gene matches: 11. The CDR3: CASSARSDRRPYNSPLHF. DNA for the CDR3: TGTGCCAGCAGTGCCCGATCGGACAGGCGGCCCTATAATTCACCCCTCCACTTT.

The chain employs TRBV6-1 and TRBJ1-2, with D perhaps matching TRBD1 (5 bases). The CDR3 runs 14 residues. Trimming took 2 bases from V and 4 from J, leaving 11 bases between them. Germline V CDR1 and CDR2: MNHNS, SASEGT. The CDR3 DNA follows: TGTGCCAGCAGTGAAATTGGGGGGGGCTATGGCTACACCTTC. It codes for CASSEIGGGYGYTF.

The V call is TRBV6-1, the J call TRBJ2-7; 7 positions agree with TRBD2. J was trimmed by 0 bases and V by 10 bases; bases with no gene match: 9. Germline CDR1 is MNHNS and CDR2 is SASEGT. The CDR3 covers 14 residues. The CDR3 is CATASGGRSYEQYF. CDR3 coding DNA: TGTGCCACCGCTAGCGGAGGTCGCTCCTACGAGCAGTACTTC.

The chain recombines TRBV19 with TRBJ1-1; D is undetermined. CDR1 and CDR2 (germline): LNHDA, SQIVND (reference sequence). This CDR3 comprises 18 residues. Trimming stripped 5 bases from V and 2 bases from J, with 24 bases between. The CDR3 sequence: CASSVDEGLGISNTEAFF. The DNA for the CDR3 is TGTGCCAGTAGTGTCGACGAGGGCCTGGGGATCTCTAACACTGAAGCTTTCTTT. The full variable domain, in which reference TRBV19 and TRBJ1-1 provide the parts outside the CDR3, is DGGITQSPKYLFRKEGQNVTLSCEQNLNHDAMYWYRQDPGQGLRLIYYSQIVNDFQKGDIAEGYSVSREKKESFPLTVTSAQKNPTAFYLCASSVDEGLGISNTEAFFGQGTRLTVV.

This rearrangement joins TRBV6-2 or TRBV6-3 to TRBJ2-3, with 9 bases fitting TRBD2. This CDR3 has 15 residues. Germline trimming cut 2 bases from V and 4 bases from J; bases unmatched to any gene: 4. CDR1 is MNHEY and CDR2 is SVGEGT in the germline V gene. The DNA of the CDR3 is TGTGCCAGCAGTTACCCGCGGGAGGGAGCAGATACGCAGTATTTT. This gives the protein CASSYPREGADTQYF.

The chain couples TRBV6-1 to TRBJ2-3; TRBD1 or TRBD2 may be the D gene (5 bases each). The CDR3 is 15 residues long. CDR1 MNHNS and CDR2 SASEGT come from the germline V gene. Trimming took 6 bases from V and 6 from J, leaving 19 bases between them. In DNA form, the CDR3 reads TGTGCCAGCAGGGGACCCGCATGGCAGCGGGATACGCAGTATTTT. Residues: CASRGPAWQRDTQYF.

The rearrangement uses TRBV30 and TRBJ1-1, with a weak D call TRBD1 (6 bases). CDR1 GTSNPN and CDR2 SVGIG come from the germline V gene (reference sequence). The CDR3 extends over 14 amino acids. Trimming took off 1 base at V and 0 bases at J, with 9 bases between the two ends. The CDR3 here is CAWSGHRVNTEAFF. The CDR3, as DNA: TGTGCCTGGAGTGGACACAGGGTGAACACTGAAGCTTTCTTT.

The chain carries TRBV20-1 and TRBJ1-4; unclear D gene. Trimming shortened V by 0 bases and J by 8 bases, and 13 bases separated the two germline ends. The CDR3 sequence is 14 residues long. Germline assignment: CDR1 DFQATT and CDR2 SNEGSKA (reference sequence). The CDR3 nucleotides read TGCAGTGCTAGAGATCTAGTTGGAACGGAAAAACTGTTTTTT. It is translated as CSARDLVGTEKLFF.

This sequence joins TRBV19 and TRBJ2-7, with no clear D. The V end was cut by 2 bases, the J end by 0 bases, with 11 bases between. Germline-derived CDR1 and CDR2 are LNHDA and SQIVND (reference sequence). There are 15 residues in the CDR3. The CDR3 nucleotides read TGTGCCAGTAGTATAAGTTCTGGTCCCTCCTACGAGCAGTACTTC. It translates to CASSISSGPSYEQYF.

The rearrangement uses TRBV9 and TRBJ1-2; 9 bases fit TRBD1. This CDR3 has 14 amino acids. Germline CDR1 reads SGDLS; CDR2 reads YYNGEE. Trimming cost V 3 bases and J 7 bases; bases outside gene matches: 7. In DNA form, the CDR3 reads TGTGCCAGCAGCGCTCGACAGGGGGTAATTGGCTACACCTTC. It codes for CASSARQGVIGYTF.

This CDR3 reads CASSYGLWTGYEQYF. For the CDR3, the DNA is TGTGCCAGCAGTTACGGTCTGTGGACAGGCTACGAGCAGTACTTC. V and J are TRBV6-5 and TRBJ2-7, with 7 nucleotides matching TRBD1. Germline CDR1 and CDR2: MNHEY and SVGAGI. The CDR3 is made up of 15 amino acids. V was pared by 2 bases and J by 3 bases, with 7 bases of the junction left unmatched.

This clonotype was seen just once. The rearrangement links TRBV6-2 or TRBV6-3 to TRBJ2-5, with 10 bases lining up with TRBD2. CDR3 size: 19 residues. Losses at the gene ends were 6 bases for V and 2 bases for J; bases not matched to a gene: 18. Germline CDR1 MNHEY, CDR2 SVGEGT. The CDR3 DNA reads as TGTGCCAGCAGCCCCTGGGCTAGCGGGAGTCTTTCTACTCAAGAGACCCAGTACTTC. Amino acid sequence: CASSPWASGSLSTQETQYF.

V and J are TRBV28 and TRBJ1-2; D unresolved. CDR1 and CDR2 from the germline V gene are MDHEN and SYDVKM. V gave up 3 bases and J gave up 3 bases, with 8 bases separating them. The length of the CDR3 is 13 residues. The CDR3 spells CASSFRSYYGYTF. CDR3 DNA: TGTGCCAGCAGTTTTCGCAGCTACTATGGCTACACCTTC.

V usage is TRBV28 and J usage is TRBJ2-3; D gene unclear. The CDR3 runs 12 residues. Trimming cost V 3 bases and J 5 bases, with 6 bases left between them. The germline gives CDR1 MDHEN, CDR2 SYDVKM. The CDR3 here is CASSFHEDTQYF. CDR3 DNA: TGTGCCAGCAGTTTTCACGAAGATACGCAGTATTTT.

The chain has TRBV27 and TRBJ1-2, with D uncertain. CDR1 is MNHEY, CDR2 SMNVEV, per germline (reference sequence). The germline V and J ends were trimmed by 0 bases and 2 bases, with 4 bases remaining between them. The CDR3 totals 13 residues. The chain's CDR3 is CASSLSRNYGYTF. CDR3 in DNA: TGTGCCAGCAGTTTATCCAGGAACTATGGCTACACCTTC.

The chain links TRBV27 to TRBJ2-1; D gene ambiguous. The CDR3 totals 16 residues. Germline assignment: CDR1 MNHEY and CDR2 SMNVEV (reference sequence). Trimming took 2 bases from V and 6 from J, leaving 17 bases between them. The CDR3 coding sequence is TGTGCCAGCAGTTTAGGCCCCCCCGGTAAGAGCAATGAGCAGTTCTTC. Translating it yields CASSLGPPGKSNEQFF.

The chain has TRBV10-3 and TRBJ1-2, with TRBD1 as a possible D gene (5 bases). From germline, CDR1 is ENHRY and CDR2 SYGVKD. Between the trimmed V and J ends, which lost 0 bases and 8 bases, there was a span of 13 bases. The CDR3 is 14 residues long. CDR3 DNA: TGTGCCATCAGTGAGTCGACAGATCTAACAGGCTACACCTTC. It encodes CAISESTDLTGYTF.

This clonotype was observed a handful of times. One junction end does not reproduce the germline sequence, and a read error may be involved. CDR3: CASSDGFTQYF. The CDR3 DNA reads as TGCGCCAGCAGTGATGGCTTCACTCAGTACTTT. The J gene is TRBJ2-4, the V gene TRBV10-1; D remains unclear. The CDR3 totals 11 residues. In germline, CDR1 is WNHNN, CDR2 SYGVQD (reference sequence).

In its sample, this clonotype is medium-sized. This rearrangement joins TRBV20-1 to TRBJ1-6; possibly TRBD1 for D (6 bases). CDR1 and CDR2 (germline): DFQATT, SNEGSKA (reference sequence). The CDR3 extends over 15 amino acids. Trimming shortened V by 1 base and J by 6 bases, and 13 bases separated the two germline ends. For the CDR3, the DNA is TGCAGTGCTAGAGGGGGGGCGGGGGCTAATTCACCCCTCCACTTT. It specifies CSARGGAGANSPLHF.

This clonotype was picked up a small number of times. The chain recombines TRBV27 with TRBJ1-5, with 9 bases identical to TRBD1. V was clipped by 5 bases and J by 0 bases; unmatched bases: 11. The germline gives CDR1 MNHEY, CDR2 SMNVEV (reference sequence). There are 18 residues in the CDR3. Written as DNA, the CDR3 is TGTGCCAGCAGTGCTCACAGGGGGCGCTTAGGTAGCAATCAGCCCCAGCATTTT. Translation: CASSAHRGRLGSNQPQHF.